This T cell receptor (beta chain) was obtained from a study of cytomegalovirus exposure and HLA in healthy donors. PCR amplification relied on 60 Vbeta primers (plus 13 Jbeta primers). TCRdb keeps only in-frame clones here, not all; method: immunoSEQ multiplex PCR. Of 200,000 to 300,000 clones listed, 82% are singletons. This clone was counted only a few times. The CDR3 loop spans 14 amino acids. V lost 5 bases and J lost 8; bases outside the gene matches: 10. CDR1 is MNHEY and CDR2 is SVGAGI in the germline V gene. Sequenced material: PBMCs. The chain joins TRBV6-5 to TRBJ1-2; 8 bases are shared with TRBD1. The receptor was isolated from a middle-aged woman in good health and CMV-seropositive. CDR3 protein: CASSDVGTGWGYTF. In DNA, the CDR3 is TGTGCCAGCAGTGACGTGGGGACAGGTTGGGGCTACACCTTC.